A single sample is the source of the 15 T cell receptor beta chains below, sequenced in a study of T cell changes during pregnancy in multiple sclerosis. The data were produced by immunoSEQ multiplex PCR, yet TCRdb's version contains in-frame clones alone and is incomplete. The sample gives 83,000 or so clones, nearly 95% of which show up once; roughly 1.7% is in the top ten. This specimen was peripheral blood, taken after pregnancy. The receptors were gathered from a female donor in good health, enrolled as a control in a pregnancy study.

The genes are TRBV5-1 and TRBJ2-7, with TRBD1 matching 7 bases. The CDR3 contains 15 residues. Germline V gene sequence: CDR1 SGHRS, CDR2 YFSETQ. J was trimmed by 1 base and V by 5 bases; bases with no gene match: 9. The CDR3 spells CASRGNRDRSYEQYF. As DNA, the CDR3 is TGCGCCAGCAGGGGCAACCGGGACAGATCCTACGAGCAGTACTTC.

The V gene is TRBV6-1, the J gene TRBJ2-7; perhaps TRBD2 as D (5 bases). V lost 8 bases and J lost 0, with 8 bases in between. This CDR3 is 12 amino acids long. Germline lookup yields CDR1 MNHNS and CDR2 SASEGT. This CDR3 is CASGGFSYEQYF. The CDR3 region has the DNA TGTGCCAGCGGCGGGTTCTCCTACGAGCAGTACTTC.

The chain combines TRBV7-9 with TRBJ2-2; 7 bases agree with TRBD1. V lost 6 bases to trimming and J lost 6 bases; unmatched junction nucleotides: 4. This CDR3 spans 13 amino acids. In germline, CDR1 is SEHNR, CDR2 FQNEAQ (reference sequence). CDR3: CASRDRRAGELFF. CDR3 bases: TGTGCCAGCAGGGACAGGCGGGCCGGGGAGCTGTTTTTT.

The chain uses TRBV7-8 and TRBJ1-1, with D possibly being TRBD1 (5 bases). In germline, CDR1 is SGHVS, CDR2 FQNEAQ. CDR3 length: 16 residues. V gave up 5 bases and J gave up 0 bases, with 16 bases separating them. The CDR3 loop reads CASSPLDRGVNTEAFF. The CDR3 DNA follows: TGTGCCAGCAGCCCCTTAGATCGGGGGGTGAACACTGAAGCTTTCTTT. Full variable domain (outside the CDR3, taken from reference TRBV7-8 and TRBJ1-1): GAGVSQSPRYKVAKRGQDVALRCDPISGHVSLFWYQQALGQGPEFLTYFQNEAQLDKSGLPSDRFFAERPEGSVSTLKIQRTQQEDSAVYLCASSPLDRGVNTEAFFGQGTRLTVV.

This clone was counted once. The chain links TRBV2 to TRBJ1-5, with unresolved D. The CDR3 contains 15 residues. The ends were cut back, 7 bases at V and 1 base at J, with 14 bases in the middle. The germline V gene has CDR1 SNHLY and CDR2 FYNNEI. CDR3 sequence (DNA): TGTGCCAGCATTACCGACCGGGGAAGCAATCAGCCCCAGCATTTT. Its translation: CASITDRGSNQPQHF.

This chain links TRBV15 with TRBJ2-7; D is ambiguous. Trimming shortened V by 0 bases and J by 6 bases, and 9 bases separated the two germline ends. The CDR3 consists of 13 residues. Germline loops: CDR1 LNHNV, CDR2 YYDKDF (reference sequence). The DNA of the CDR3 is TGTGCCACCAGCAGAGATCGTCCCAGCGAGCAGTACTTC. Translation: CATSRDRPSEQYF.

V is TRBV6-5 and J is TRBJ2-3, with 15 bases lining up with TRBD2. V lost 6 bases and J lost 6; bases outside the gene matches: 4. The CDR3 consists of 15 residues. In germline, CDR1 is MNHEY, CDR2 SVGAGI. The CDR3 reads CASRRTSGRVDTQYF. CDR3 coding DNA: TGTGCCAGCAGACGGACTAGCGGGAGGGTGGATACGCAGTATTTT.

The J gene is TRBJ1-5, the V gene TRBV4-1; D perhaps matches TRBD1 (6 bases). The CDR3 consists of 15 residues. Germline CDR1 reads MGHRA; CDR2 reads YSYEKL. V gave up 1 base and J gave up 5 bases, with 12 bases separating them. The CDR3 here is CASSQGYREYQPQHF. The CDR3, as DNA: TGCGCCAGCAGCCAAGGTTACAGGGAATATCAGCCCCAGCATTTT.

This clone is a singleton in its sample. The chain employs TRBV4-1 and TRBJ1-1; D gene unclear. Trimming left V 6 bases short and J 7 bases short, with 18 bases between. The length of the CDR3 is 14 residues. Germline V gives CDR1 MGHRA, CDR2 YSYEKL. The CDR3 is CASRLAPGGLEAFF. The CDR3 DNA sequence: TGCGCCAGCAGATTAGCACCGGGAGGGCTTGAAGCTTTCTTT.

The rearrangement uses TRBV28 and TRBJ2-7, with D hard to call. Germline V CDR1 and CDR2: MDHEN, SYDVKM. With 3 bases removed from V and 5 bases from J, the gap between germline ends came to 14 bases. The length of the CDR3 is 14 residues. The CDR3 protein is CASSLSAQANEQYF. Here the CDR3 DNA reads TGTGCCAGCAGTTTGTCGGCCCAAGCGAACGAGCAGTACTTC.

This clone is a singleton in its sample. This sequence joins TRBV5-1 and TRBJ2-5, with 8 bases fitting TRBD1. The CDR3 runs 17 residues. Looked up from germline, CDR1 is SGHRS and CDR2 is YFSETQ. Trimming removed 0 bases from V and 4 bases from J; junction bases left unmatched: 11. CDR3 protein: CASSLGSQGAPGETQYF. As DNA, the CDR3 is TGCGCCAGCAGCTTGGGTTCGCAGGGGGCGCCGGGAGAGACCCAGTACTTC.

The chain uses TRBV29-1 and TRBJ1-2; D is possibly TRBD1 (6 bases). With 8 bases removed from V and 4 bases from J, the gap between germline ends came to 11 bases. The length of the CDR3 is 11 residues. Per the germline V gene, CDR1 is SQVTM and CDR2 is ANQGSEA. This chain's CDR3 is CSLDRTYGYTF. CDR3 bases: TGCAGCCTCGACAGGACCTATGGCTACACCTTC.

The CDR3 DNA reads TGCAGCGTTAAGGGGAGGGCTAGCACAGATACGCAGTATTTT. Translation: CSVKGRASTDTQYF. The genes are TRBV29-1 and TRBJ2-3, with TRBD2 matching over 7 bases. Per the germline V gene, CDR1 is SQVTM and CDR2 is ANQGSEA. The CDR3 is 14 amino acids. The V gene end was trimmed by 5 bases and the J gene end by 0 bases; junction bases not matched to a gene: 5.

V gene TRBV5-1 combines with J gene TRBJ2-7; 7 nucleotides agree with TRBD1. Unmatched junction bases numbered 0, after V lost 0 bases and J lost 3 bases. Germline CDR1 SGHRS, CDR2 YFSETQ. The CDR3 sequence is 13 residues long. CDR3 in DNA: TGCGCCAGCAGCTTGGACAGGGGCTACGAGCAGTACTTC. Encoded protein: CASSLDRGYEQYF.

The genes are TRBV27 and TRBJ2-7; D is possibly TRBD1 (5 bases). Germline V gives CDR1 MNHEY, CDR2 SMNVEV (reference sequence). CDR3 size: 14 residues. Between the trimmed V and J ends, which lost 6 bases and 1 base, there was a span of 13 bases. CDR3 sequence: CASSLGVLSYEQYF. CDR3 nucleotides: TGTGCCAGCAGCCTAGGGGTTTTGTCCTACGAGCAGTACTTC.